A single sample gave rise to the 32 T cell receptor beta chains below, sequenced in a study of shared clonotypes between healthy human individuals. TCRdb's table, derived via immunoSEQ multiplex PCR, lists solely in-frame clones and lacks some. The sample has approximately 2.1 million clones, roughly 93% seen once. Sequenced: naive CD4+ T cells from PBMCs. Subset indicated: CD45RA+ positively selected. All receptors come from a man in his late teens or twenties in good health. Some clones in this sample may be carry-over from other donors' samples.

The rearrangement links TRBV15 to TRBJ1-5, with TRBD1 matching over 7 bases. V dropped 5 bases and J dropped 4; count of bases not matched to a gene: 5. The CDR3 is made up of 14 amino acids. Germline CDR1 reads LNHNV; CDR2 reads YYDKDF (reference sequence). The chain's CDR3 is CATSGGQLNQPQHF. Here the CDR3 DNA reads TGTGCCACCAGCGGGGGACAGTTAAATCAGCCCCAGCATTTT.

The table lists this clone with a count of one. The chain carries TRBV2 and TRBJ2-1; D not resolved. Between the trimmed V and J ends, which lost 6 bases and 5 bases, there was a span of 5 bases. The CDR3 spans 11 residues. Germline assignment: CDR1 SNHLY and CDR2 FYNNEI. CDR3 sequence: CASRANNEQFF. For the CDR3, the DNA is TGTGCCAGCAGGGCGAACAATGAGCAGTTCTTC.

This clone has just a few counts. The V call is TRBV19, the J call TRBJ1-2; D call uncertain. CDR3 size: 10 residues. Between the trimmed V and J ends, which lost 7 bases and 5 bases, there was a span of 5 bases. The germline V gene has CDR1 LNHDA and CDR2 SQIVND (reference sequence). In nucleotides, the CDR3 is TGTGCCAGTAAGGTGTATGGCTACACCTTC. Amino acid sequence: CASKVYGYTF.

V gene TRBV14 combines with J gene TRBJ1-4, with D possibly TRBD1 on 5 matching bases. V was shortened by 1 base and J by 8 bases, with 17 bases between the two germline ends. Germline CDR1 and CDR2: SGHDN and FVKESK. This CDR3 region has 16 residues. The CDR3 is CASSQARAGGREKLFF. In DNA, the CDR3 is TGTGCCAGCAGCCAAGCCAGGGCCGGGGGAAGAGAAAAACTGTTTTTT.

This chain uses TRBV30 with TRBJ2-1, with D possibly being TRBD2 (5 bases). Looked up from germline, CDR1 is GTSNPN and CDR2 is SVGIG (reference sequence). Trimming stripped 8 bases from V and 3 bases from J, with 14 bases between. The CDR3 has 13 residues. The CDR3 nucleotides are TGTGCCCAAATTAGCGATGGCTACAATGAGCAGTTCTTC. Translated: CAQISDGYNEQFF.

The chain carries TRBV4-1 and TRBJ1-1; TRBD1 matches at 7 bases. This CDR3 comprises 20 residues. Trimming at V came to 1 base and at J to 0 bases, leaving 17 bases not matched to a gene. In germline, CDR1 is MGHRA, CDR2 YSYEKL. CDR3: CASSQGGGSGDSRMNTEAFF. DNA for the CDR3: TGCGCCAGCAGCCAAGGGGGCGGTAGTGGGGACAGCCGCATGAACACTGAAGCTTTCTTT.

This sequence joins TRBV5-6 and TRBJ2-7; D gene unclear. The V gene's germline CDR1 is SGHDT and CDR2 YYEEEE. Trimming left V 2 bases short and J 0 bases short, with 9 bases between. CDR3 length equals 14 residues. This CDR3 is CASSLEISSYEQYF. For the CDR3, the DNA is TGTGCCAGCAGCTTAGAAATCAGCTCCTACGAGCAGTACTTC.

The CDR3 nucleotides are TGTGCCAGCAGCTTGAGGGTTAGCAATCAGCCCCAGCATTTT. Amino acid sequence: CASSLRVSNQPQHF. The gene calls are TRBV5-8 and TRBJ1-5; D ambiguous. V was shortened by 1 base and J by 0 bases, with 5 bases between the two germline ends. CDR3 length: 14 residues. Germline values: CDR1 SGHTS, CDR2 YDEGEE.

This clone was counted once. This chain connects TRBV18 to TRBJ2-7, with 9 nucleotides matching TRBD1. The germline CDR1 and CDR2 sequences are KGHSH and LQKENI. This CDR3 spans 14 amino acids. The V gene end was trimmed by 3 bases and the J gene end by 5 bases; junction bases not matched to a gene: 5. CDR3 amino acids: CASSPLTGGDEQYF. The DNA of the CDR3 is TGTGCCAGCTCACCCCTGACAGGGGGAGACGAGCAGTACTTC.

This chain links TRBV5-6 with TRBJ1-2, with 10 positions matching TRBD1. With 3 bases clipped from V and 4 bases from J, the junction kept 6 bases outside the gene matches. CDR3 length: 15 amino acids. In germline, CDR1 is SGHDT, CDR2 YYEEEE. The CDR3 bases are TGTGCCAGCAGCTCTCAGACAGGGGGCGGCTATGGCTACACCTTC. Its protein product is CASSSQTGGGYGYTF.

The rearrangement links TRBV2 to TRBJ2-7; TRBD2 aligns across 7 bases. This CDR3 is 14 amino acids long. V lost 7 bases, J lost 5 bases, and 11 bases stayed unmatched. The germline CDR1 and CDR2 sequences are SNHLY and FYNNEI. This CDR3 reads CASTMLGGDHEQYF. DNA for the CDR3: TGTGCCAGCACCATGCTGGGAGGGGACCACGAGCAGTACTTC.

The chain joins TRBV5-5 to TRBJ2-6; D may be TRBD2 (5 bases). CDR3 length: 17 amino acids. In germline, CDR1 is SGHKS, CDR2 YYEKEE (reference sequence). V lost 4 bases and J 0 bases, leaving 14 bases between the germline ends. The CDR3 region has the DNA TGTGCCAGCAGCCCATGGACTGGAAGCTCTGGGGCCAACGTCCTGACTTTC. It specifies CASSPWTGSSGANVLTF.

The chain links TRBV10-3 to TRBJ2-2; maybe TRBD1 (5 bases). Per germline, CDR1 ENHRY and CDR2 SYGVKD. The germline V and J ends were trimmed by 6 bases and 5 bases, with 16 bases remaining between them. The CDR3 spans 15 residues. The CDR3 is CAIRVQELRTGELFF. The CDR3 DNA reads as TGTGCCATCAGAGTACAGGAGCTCAGGACCGGGGAGCTGTTTTTT.

The chain recombines TRBV7-2 with TRBJ2-1; D unresolved. This CDR3 is built from 16 residues. With 1 base removed from V and 0 bases from J, the gap between germline ends came to 10 bases. Germline V gives CDR1 SGHTA, CDR2 FQGNSA. This chain's CDR3 is CASSLDVFSSYNEQFF. The CDR3 coding sequence is TGTGCCAGCAGCTTAGACGTGTTTAGCTCCTACAATGAGCAGTTCTTC. The variable domain in full, with the rest retrieved from reference TRBV7-2 and TRBJ2-1, is GAGVSQSPSNKVTEKGKDVELRCDPISGHTALYWYRQSLGQGLEFLIYFQGNSAPDKSGLPSDRFSAERTGGSVSTLTIQRTQQEDSAVYLCASSLDVFSSYNEQFFGPGTRLTVL.

The genes are TRBV18 and TRBJ1-2, with 10 bases lining up with TRBD1. The CDR3 length is 15 residues. J was trimmed by 7 bases and V by 0 bases; bases with no gene match: 5. Germline assignment: CDR1 KGHSH and CDR2 LQKENI. CDR3 sequence (DNA): TGTGCCAGCTCACCACCGGGACAGGGGCCAGTTGGCTACACCTTC. Protein: CASSPPGQGPVGYTF. The full variable domain, in which reference TRBV18 and TRBJ1-2 provide the parts outside the CDR3, is NAGVMQNPRHLVRRRGQEARLRCSPMKGHSHVYWYRQLPEEGLKFMVYLQKENIIDESGMPKERFSAEFPKEGPSILRIQQVVRGDSAAYFCASSPPGQGPVGYTFGSGTRLTVV.

The chain joins TRBV9 to TRBJ2-7, with no clear D. V shed 0 bases and J shed 2 bases, with 15 bases lying between them. CDR3 length: 16 residues. CDR1 is SGDLS and CDR2 is YYNGEE in the germline V gene. The CDR3 loop is CASSVGEHGDPYEQYF. The CDR3 nucleotides are TGTGCCAGCAGCGTAGGCGAGCATGGGGATCCCTACGAGCAGTACTTC.

The sample holds one count of this clone. CDR3 in amino acids: CASSHPDRREQYF. As DNA, the CDR3 is TGTGCCAGCAGCCACCCCGACCGCCGGGAGCAGTACTTC. V is TRBV4-2 and J is TRBJ2-7; D not resolved. The CDR3 runs 13 residues. CDR1 is LGHNA, CDR2 YNFKEQ, per germline. V dropped 3 bases and J dropped 7 bases, with 13 bases sitting between them.

For this clone: This CDR3 is also generated by other DNA sequences in the sample. The rearrangement links TRBV30 to TRBJ1-5, with unresolved D. Germline CDR1 reads GTSNPN; CDR2 reads SVGIG (reference sequence). The V end lost 0 bases, the J end lost 6 bases, and 9 bases lay between the germline ends. CDR3 length: 13 residues. CDR3 region: CAWSVRLGQPQHF. CDR3 sequence (DNA): TGTGCCTGGAGTGTACGATTGGGTCAGCCCCAGCATTTT.

The chain is built from TRBV18 and TRBJ1-1, with D possibly being TRBD1 (5 bases). Germline loops: CDR1 KGHSH, CDR2 LQKENI. Trimming pared 2 bases from V and 3 bases from J, leaving 10 bases between. This CDR3 region has 14 residues. Here the CDR3 reads CASSPWAGDTEAFF. The CDR3, as DNA: TGTGCCAGCTCACCATGGGCGGGGGACACTGAAGCTTTCTTT. The whole variable domain, filled in from reference TRBV18 and TRBJ1-1, reads NAGVMQNPRHLVRRRGQEARLRCSPMKGHSHVYWYRQLPEEGLKFMVYLQKENIIDESGMPKERFSAEFPKEGPSILRIQQVVRGDSAAYFCASSPWAGDTEAFFGQGTRLTVV.

This clone was picked up a small number of times. The J gene is TRBJ1-4, the V gene TRBV29-1; no reliable D call. Germline CDR1 SQVTM, CDR2 ANQGSEA. The CDR3 consists of 13 residues. V shed 8 bases and J shed 7 bases, with 17 bases lying between them. In DNA form, the CDR3 reads TGCAGCTACGGAGAAGGGCCCGTTGAAAAACTGTTTTTT. Encoded protein: CSYGEGPVEKLFF.

The CDR3 spells CSVTPTTPETQYF. The CDR3 region has the DNA TGCAGCGTTACCCCGACCACCCCCGAGACCCAGTACTTC. The chain combines TRBV29-1 with TRBJ2-5; D is ambiguous. Germline loops: CDR1 SQVTM, CDR2 ANQGSEA. The germline V and J ends were trimmed by 5 bases and 5 bases, with 15 bases remaining between them. The CDR3 totals 13 residues.

The chain joins TRBV10-2 to TRBJ1-1; D call uncertain. Germline V gene lookup returns CDR1 WSHSY and CDR2 SAAADI. This CDR3 has 14 amino acids. V was shortened by 1 base and J by 1 base, with 7 bases between the two germline ends. The CDR3 is CASSEFFTNTEAFF. The CDR3 DNA reads as TGCGCCAGCAGTGAGTTCTTCACGAACACTGAAGCTTTCTTT.

The chain joins TRBV6-5 to TRBJ1-5, with unresolved D. The CDR3 covers 14 residues. V lost 0 bases and J lost 13, with 16 bases in between. Germline CDR1 is MNHEY and CDR2 is SVGAGI. CDR3 amino acids: CASSYSIASLPQHF. CDR3 coding DNA: TGTGCCAGCAGTTACTCGATCGCGTCCCTGCCGCAGCATTTT.

The chain combines TRBV5-5 with TRBJ2-7; D remains ambiguous. V lost 4 bases to trimming and J lost 3 bases, with 17 bases between them. Looked up from germline, CDR1 is SGHKS and CDR2 is YYEKEE (reference sequence). This CDR3 contains 15 residues. The CDR3 loop reads CASSRTPVSVYEQYF. The CDR3 DNA follows: TGTGCCAGCAGCAGAACCCCCGTAAGCGTCTACGAGCAGTACTTC.

The chain carries TRBV9 and TRBJ2-1, with D maybe TRBD2 (5 bases). The length of the CDR3 is 14 residues. The V gene's germline CDR1 is SGDLS and CDR2 YYNGEE. V lost 3 bases to trimming and J lost 4 bases, with 11 bases between them. The CDR3 spells CASSETGGYNEQFF. The CDR3 nucleotides read TGTGCCAGCAGCGAGACGGGCGGGTACAATGAGCAGTTCTTC.

As regards this clone: Other DNA sequences within the sample encode an identical CDR3. This chain uses TRBV5-1 with TRBJ2-5; 8 positions agree with TRBD2. The length of the CDR3 is 14 residues. V trimming: 2 bases; J trimming: 1 base; junction bases outside the gene matches: 1. Germline V CDR1 and CDR2: SGHRS, YFSETQ. For the CDR3, the DNA is TGCGCCAGCAGCTTTAGCGGGGCCCAAGAGACCCAGTACTTC. Amino acid sequence: CASSFSGAQETQYF.

The V gene is TRBV15, the J gene TRBJ2-7; 8 nucleotides agree with TRBD1. This CDR3 has 15 residues. V lost 2 bases, J lost 2 bases, and 5 bases stayed unmatched. In germline, CDR1 is LNHNV, CDR2 YYDKDF (reference sequence). The CDR3 loop reads CATSRNRGSPYEQYF. The CDR3 nucleotides are TGTGCCACCAGCAGAAACAGGGGGTCCCCCTACGAGCAGTACTTC.

The CDR3 DNA sequence: TGTGCCAGCAGTCGAGCGGGGGCCTACGAGCAGTACTTC. Protein sequence: CASSRAGAYEQYF. The chain carries TRBV28 and TRBJ2-7, with 8 bases identical to TRBD2. The CDR3 is 13 amino acids. Trimming removed 5 bases from V and 2 bases from J; junction bases left unmatched: 2. Germline V gene sequence: CDR1 MDHEN, CDR2 SYDVKM.

The CDR3 reads CASRSFLRDSYNTGELFF. The CDR3 DNA is TGTGCCAGCAGATCCTTTTTACGGGACAGCTACAACACCGGGGAGCTGTTTTTT. The rearrangement uses TRBV11-2 and TRBJ2-2; the match to TRBD1 covers 7 bases. The V gene's germline CDR1 is SGHAT and CDR2 FQNNGV. The length of the CDR3 is 18 residues. With 6 bases clipped from V and 2 bases from J, the junction kept 15 bases outside the gene matches.

The chain joins TRBV5-4 to TRBJ2-1, with 8 bases fitting TRBD2. Looked up from germline, CDR1 is SGHNT and CDR2 is YYREEE (reference sequence). The CDR3 extends over 13 amino acids. V was pared by 3 bases and J by 9 bases, with 5 bases of the junction left unmatched. Written as DNA, the CDR3 is TGTGCCAGCAGCTCACGGACTAGCAGTGAGCAGTTCTTC. The encoded protein is CASSSRTSSEQFF.

This chain uses TRBV10-3 with TRBJ2-7; 12 nucleotides align to TRBD2. This CDR3 has 15 residues. The V gene's germline CDR1 is ENHRY and CDR2 SYGVKD. The ends lost 9 bases at V and 1 base at J; junction bases unmatched: 7. The CDR3 loop reads CAIGSSGRDSYEQYF. In DNA form, the CDR3 reads TGTGCCATTGGGTCTAGCGGGAGGGATTCCTACGAGCAGTACTTC.

The V and J genes are TRBV7-7 and TRBJ2-1; 7 bases map to TRBD1. Germline V CDR1 and CDR2: SSHAT, FNYEAQ (reference sequence). This CDR3 contains 14 residues. V lost 3 bases, J lost 7 bases, and 6 bases stayed unmatched. CDR3 DNA sequence: TGTGCCAGCAGCTTCCTAGACAGGGAGAATGAGCAGTTCTTC. Translation: CASSFLDRENEQFF.